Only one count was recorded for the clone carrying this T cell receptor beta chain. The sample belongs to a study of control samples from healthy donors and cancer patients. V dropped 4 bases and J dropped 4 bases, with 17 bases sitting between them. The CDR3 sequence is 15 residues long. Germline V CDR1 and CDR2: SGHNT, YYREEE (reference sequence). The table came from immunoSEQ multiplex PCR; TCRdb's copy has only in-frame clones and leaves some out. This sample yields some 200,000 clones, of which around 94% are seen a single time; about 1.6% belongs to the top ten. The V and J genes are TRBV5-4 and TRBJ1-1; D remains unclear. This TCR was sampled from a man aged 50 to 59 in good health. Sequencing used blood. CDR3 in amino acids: CASSPGLRAGTEAFF. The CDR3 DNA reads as TGTGCCAGCAGCCCCGGACTTCGAGCGGGCACTGAAGCTTTCTTT.